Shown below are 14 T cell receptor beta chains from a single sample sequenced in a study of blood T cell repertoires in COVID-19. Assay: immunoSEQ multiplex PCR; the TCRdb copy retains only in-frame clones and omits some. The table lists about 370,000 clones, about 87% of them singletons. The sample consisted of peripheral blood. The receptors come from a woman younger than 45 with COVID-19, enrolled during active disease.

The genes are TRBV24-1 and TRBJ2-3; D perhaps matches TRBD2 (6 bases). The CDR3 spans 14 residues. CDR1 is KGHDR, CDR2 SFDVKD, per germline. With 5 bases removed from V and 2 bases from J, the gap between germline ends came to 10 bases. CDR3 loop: CATSGGEDTDTQYF. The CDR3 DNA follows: TGTGCCACCAGTGGAGGGGAGGACACAGATACGCAGTATTTT.

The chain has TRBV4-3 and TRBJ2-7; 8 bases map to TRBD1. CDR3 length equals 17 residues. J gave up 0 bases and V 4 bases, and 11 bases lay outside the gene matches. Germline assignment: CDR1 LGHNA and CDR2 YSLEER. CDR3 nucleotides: TGCGCCAGCAGCCTCCGGCTTGGGACAGGAATCTCCTACGAGCAGTACTTC. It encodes CASSLRLGTGISYEQYF.

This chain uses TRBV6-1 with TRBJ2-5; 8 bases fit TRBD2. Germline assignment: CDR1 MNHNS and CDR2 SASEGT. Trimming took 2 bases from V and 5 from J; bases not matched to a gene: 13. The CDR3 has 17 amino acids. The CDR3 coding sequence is TGTGCCAGCAGTGAAAGGGGGTGGGGGACTAGTACGGAGACCCAGTACTTC. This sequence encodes CASSERGWGTSTETQYF.

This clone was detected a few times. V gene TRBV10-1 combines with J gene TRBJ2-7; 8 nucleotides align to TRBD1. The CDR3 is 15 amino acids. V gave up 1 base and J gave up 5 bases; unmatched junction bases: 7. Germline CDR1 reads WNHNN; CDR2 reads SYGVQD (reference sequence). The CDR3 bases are TGCGCCAGCAGTGAGTATCCCCCGGACAGGGACGAGCAGTACTTC. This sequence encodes CASSEYPPDRDEQYF.

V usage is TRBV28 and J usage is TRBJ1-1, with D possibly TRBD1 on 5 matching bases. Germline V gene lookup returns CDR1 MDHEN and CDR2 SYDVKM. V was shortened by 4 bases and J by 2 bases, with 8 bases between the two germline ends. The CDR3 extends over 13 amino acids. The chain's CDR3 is CASSSDINTEAFF. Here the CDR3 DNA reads TGTGCCAGCAGTTCGGACATAAACACTGAAGCTTTCTTT. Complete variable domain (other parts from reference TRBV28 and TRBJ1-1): DVKVTQSSRYLVKRTGEKVFLECVQDMDHENMFWYRQDPGLGLRLIYFSYDVKMKEKGDIPEGYSVSREKKERFSLILESASTNQTSMYLCASSSDINTEAFFGQGTRLTVV.

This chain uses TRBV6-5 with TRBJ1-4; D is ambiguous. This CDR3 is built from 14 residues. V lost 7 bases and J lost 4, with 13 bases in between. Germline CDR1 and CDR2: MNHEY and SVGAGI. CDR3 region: CASIQSLSNEKLFF. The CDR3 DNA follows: TGTGCCAGCATCCAATCCCTCAGTAATGAAAAACTGTTTTTT.

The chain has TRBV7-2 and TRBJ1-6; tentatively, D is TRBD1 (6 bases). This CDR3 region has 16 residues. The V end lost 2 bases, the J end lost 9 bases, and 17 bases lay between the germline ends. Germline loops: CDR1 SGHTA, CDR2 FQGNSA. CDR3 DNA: TGTGCCAGCAGCTTATATGTCGGGGGGCGAGGTTCACCCCTCCACTTT. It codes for CASSLYVGGRGSPLHF.

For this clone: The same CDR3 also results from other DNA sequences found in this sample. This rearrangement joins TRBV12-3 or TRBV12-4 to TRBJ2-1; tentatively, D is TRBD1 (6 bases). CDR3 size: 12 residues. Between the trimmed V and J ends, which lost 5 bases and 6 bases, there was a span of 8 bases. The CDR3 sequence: CASSPGVNEQFF. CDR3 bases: TGTGCCAGCAGTCCAGGGGTCAATGAGCAGTTCTTC.

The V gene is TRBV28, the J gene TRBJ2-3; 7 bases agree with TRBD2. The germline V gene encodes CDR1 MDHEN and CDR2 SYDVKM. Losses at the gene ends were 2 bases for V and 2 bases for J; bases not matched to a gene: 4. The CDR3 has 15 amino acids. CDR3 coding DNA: TGTGCCAGCAGTTTAAGTAGCGGGCTCACAGATACGCAGTATTTT. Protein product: CASSLSSGLTDTQYF. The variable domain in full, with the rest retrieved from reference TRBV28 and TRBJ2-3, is DVKVTQSSRYLVKRTGEKVFLECVQDMDHENMFWYRQDPGLGLRLIYFSYDVKMKEKGDIPEGYSVSREKKERFSLILESASTNQTSMYLCASSLSSGLTDTQYFGPGTRLTVL.

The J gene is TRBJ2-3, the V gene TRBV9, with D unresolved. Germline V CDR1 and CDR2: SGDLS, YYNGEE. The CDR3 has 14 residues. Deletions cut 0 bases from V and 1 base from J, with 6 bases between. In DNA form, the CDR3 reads TGTGCCAGCAGCGTAGAACTGGGCACAGATACGCAGTATTTT. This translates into CASSVELGTDTQYF. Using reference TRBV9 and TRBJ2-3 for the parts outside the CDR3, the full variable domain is DSGVTQTPKHLITATGQRVTLRCSPRSGDLSVYWYQQSLDQGLQFLIQYYNGEERAKGNILERFSAQQFPDLHSELNLSSLELGDSALYFCASSVELGTDTQYFGPGTRLTVL.

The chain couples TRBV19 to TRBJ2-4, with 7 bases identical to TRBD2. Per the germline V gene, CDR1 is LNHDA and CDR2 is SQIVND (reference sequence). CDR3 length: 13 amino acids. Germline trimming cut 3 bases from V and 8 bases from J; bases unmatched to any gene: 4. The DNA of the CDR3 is TGTGCCAGTAGTATCCAGGGAGGGGACATTCAGTACTTC. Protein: CASSIQGGDIQYF.

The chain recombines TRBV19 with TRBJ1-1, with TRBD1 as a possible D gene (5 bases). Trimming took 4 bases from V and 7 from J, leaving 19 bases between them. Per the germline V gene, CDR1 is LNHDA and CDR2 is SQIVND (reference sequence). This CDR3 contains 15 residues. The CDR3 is CASSTLGGGRGEAFF. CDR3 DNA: TGTGCCAGTAGTACCCTCGGGGGGGGTCGCGGTGAAGCTTTCTTT.

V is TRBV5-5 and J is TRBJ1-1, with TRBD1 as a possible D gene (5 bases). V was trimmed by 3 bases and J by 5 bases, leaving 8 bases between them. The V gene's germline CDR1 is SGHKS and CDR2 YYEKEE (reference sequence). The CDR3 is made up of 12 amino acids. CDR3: CASSSGGTEAFF. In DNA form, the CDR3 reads TGTGCCAGCAGCTCGGGGGGGACTGAAGCTTTCTTT.

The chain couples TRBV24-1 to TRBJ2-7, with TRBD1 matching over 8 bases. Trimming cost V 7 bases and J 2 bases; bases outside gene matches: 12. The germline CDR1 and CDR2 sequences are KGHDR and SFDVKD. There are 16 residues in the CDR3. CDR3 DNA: TGTGCCACCAGCCCCACCACAGGGGGGACAACCTACGAGCAGTACTTC. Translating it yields CATSPTTGGTTYEQYF.